This T cell receptor beta chain is from a study of shared clonotypes between healthy human individuals. For the study at large: Donors consisted of a couple of women and a few men between 18 and 49. Study conclusions and caveats: Shared clonotypes across all four donors exceeded non-shared ones in generation probability.

A word on this clone: Its antigen is still unknown.

CDR1 and CDR2 from the germline V gene are MNHEY and SMNVEV (reference sequence). V was cut by 3 bases and J by 7 bases, with 9 bases left in between. The CDR3 sequence is 12 residues long. Clones were read by immunoSEQ multiplex PCR, and TCRdb kept only the in-frame ones, dropping some. Seen here are some 2 million clones, about 94% observed once, and the top ten hold more than 0.9%. Cells designated naive CD8 were CD45RO-negative and were positively selected for CCR7, with terminally differentiated effector memory CD45RA+ cells excluded. The TCR was taken from a young man in good health. The specimen was naive CD8+ T cells sorted from blood. This sequence joins TRBV27 and TRBJ2-5, with D uncertain. The CDR3 DNA reads TGTGCCAGCAGTTTCGGAGAAGGGACCCAGTACTTC. Translating it yields CASSFGEGTQYF.